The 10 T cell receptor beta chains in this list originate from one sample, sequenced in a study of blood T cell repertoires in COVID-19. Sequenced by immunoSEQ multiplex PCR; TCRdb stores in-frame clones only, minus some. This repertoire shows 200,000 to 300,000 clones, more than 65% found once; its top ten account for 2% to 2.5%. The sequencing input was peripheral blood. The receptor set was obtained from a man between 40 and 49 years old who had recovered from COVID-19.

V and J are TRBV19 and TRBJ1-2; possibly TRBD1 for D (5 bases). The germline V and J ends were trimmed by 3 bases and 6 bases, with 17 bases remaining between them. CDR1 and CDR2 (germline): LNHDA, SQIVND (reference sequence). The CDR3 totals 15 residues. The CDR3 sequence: CASSIGGRIRNGYTF. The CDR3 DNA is TGTGCCAGTAGTATCGGGGGGAGGATAAGGAATGGCTACACCTTC.

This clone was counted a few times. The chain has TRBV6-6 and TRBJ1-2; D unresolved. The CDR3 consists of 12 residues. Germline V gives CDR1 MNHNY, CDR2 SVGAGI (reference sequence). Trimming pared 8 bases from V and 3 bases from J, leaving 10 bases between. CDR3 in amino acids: CASCQADYGYTF. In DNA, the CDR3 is TGTGCCAGCTGTCAGGCGGACTATGGCTACACCTTC.

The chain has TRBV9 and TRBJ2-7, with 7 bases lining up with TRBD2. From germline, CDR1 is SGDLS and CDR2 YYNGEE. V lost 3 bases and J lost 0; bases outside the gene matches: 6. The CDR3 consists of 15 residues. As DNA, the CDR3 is TGTGCCAGCAGCGCCAGCGGGGACCCCTCCTACGAGCAGTACTTC. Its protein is CASSASGDPSYEQYF.

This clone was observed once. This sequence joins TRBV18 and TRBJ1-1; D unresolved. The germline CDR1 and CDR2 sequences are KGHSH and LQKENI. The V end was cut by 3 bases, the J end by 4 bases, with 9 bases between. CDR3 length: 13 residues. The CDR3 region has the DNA TGTGCCAGCTCACCGGAGAGCGCCACTGAAGCTTTCTTT. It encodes CASSPESATEAFF. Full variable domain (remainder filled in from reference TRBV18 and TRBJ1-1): NAGVMQNPRHLVRRRGQEARLRCSPMKGHSHVYWYRQLPEEGLKFMVYLQKENIIDESGMPKERFSAEFPKEGPSILRIQQVVRGDSAAYFCASSPESATEAFFGQGTRLTVV.

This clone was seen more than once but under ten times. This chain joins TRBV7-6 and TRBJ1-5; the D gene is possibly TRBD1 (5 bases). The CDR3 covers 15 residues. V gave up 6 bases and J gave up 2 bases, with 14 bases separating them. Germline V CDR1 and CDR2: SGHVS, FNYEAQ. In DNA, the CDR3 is TGTGCCAGCAGTTTGGGGCGCTCGGGCAATCAGCCCCAGCATTTT. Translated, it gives CASSLGRSGNQPQHF.

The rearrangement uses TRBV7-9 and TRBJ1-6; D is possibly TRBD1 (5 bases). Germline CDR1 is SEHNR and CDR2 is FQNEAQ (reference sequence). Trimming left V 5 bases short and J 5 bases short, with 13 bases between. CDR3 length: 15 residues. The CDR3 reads CASSRGGLNNSPLHF. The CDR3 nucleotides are TGTGCCAGCAGCCGTGGGGGACTAAATAATTCACCCCTCCACTTT.

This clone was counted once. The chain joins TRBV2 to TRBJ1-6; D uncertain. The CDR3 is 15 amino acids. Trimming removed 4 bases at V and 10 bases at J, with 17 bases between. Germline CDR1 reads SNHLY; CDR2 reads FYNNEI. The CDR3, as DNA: TGTGCCAGCAGTGGGGAGCCGGGGTTTGGATCACCCCTCCACTTT. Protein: CASSGEPGFGSPLHF.

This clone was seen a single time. DNA for the CDR3: TGCGCCAGCAGCGGCACCGGACAGGGATGGTTCAATGAGCAGTTCTTC. It specifies CASSGTGQGWFNEQFF. This chain uses TRBV5-1 with TRBJ2-1; the match to TRBD1 covers 8 bases. The CDR3 has 16 amino acids. The V segment lost 4 bases and the J segment 6 bases; nucleotides outside the gene matches: 12. The germline CDR1 and CDR2 sequences are SGHRS and YFSETQ.

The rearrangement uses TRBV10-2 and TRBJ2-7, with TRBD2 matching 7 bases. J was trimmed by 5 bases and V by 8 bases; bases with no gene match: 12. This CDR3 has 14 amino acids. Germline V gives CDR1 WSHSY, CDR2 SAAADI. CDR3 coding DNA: TGCGCCAGCGGCGGATGGCGGGGGAGTAACGAGCAGTACTTC. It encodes CASGGWRGSNEQYF.

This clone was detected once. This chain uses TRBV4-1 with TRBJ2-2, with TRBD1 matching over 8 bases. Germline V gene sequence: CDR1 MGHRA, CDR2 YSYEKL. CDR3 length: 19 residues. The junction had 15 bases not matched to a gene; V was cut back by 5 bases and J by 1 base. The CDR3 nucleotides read TGCGCCAGCAGCTGGCGTGGACAGGGACTTTTCAAGAACACCGGGGAGCTGTTTTTT. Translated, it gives CASSWRGQGLFKNTGELFF.